This TCR beta chain is from a study of shared clonotypes between healthy human individuals. Broader study findings: Some naive CD4 clonotypes, roughly 4.8%, turned up in common across several donors. Estimated richness values were generally larger in naive subsets than in memory subsets.

CDR1 is SGHDN, CDR2 FVKESK, per germline. The CDR3 covers 16 residues. V was trimmed by 0 bases and J by 0 bases, leaving 9 bases between them. Under the authors' procedure: As immunoSEQ supplied junction-only sequences (without quality scores), filtering differed. Sequencing was performed with immunoSEQ multiplex PCR; in TCRdb, only in-frame clones are kept and a portion is missing. The V and J calls and the clone size are those of that table, but D and trimming were determined from the DNA. The sample comprises about 1 million clones, around 76% of which are singletons, and approximately 1.3% rests with the top ten. Regarding this clone: Its target is unknown.

Donation came from healthy HIV-negative adults that had no recent acute infections or vaccinations. This chain connects TRBV14 to TRBJ1-3; the D is unclear. The sequence was collected from a man aged 18 to 30 in good health. Sequenced sample: memory CD4+ T cells sorted from blood. Subset noted: CD45RA-negative fraction. In nucleotides, the CDR3 is TGTGCCAGCAGCCAAGATCTAGAAGGCTCTGGAAACACCATATATTTT. Translation gives CASSQDLEGSGNTIYF. Using reference TRBV14 and TRBJ1-3 for the parts outside the CDR3, the full variable domain is EAGVTQFPSHSVIEKGQTVTLRCDPISGHDNLYWYRRVMGKEIKFLLHFVKESKQDESGMPNNRFLAERTGGTYSTLKVQPAELEDSGVYFCASSQDLEGSGNTIYFGEGSWLTVV.